This is a list of T cell receptor beta chains from one sample in a study of OX40 agonist ivuxolimab in advanced cancers. Sequencing used immunoSEQ multiplex PCR; TCRdb keeps in-frame clones, though not all of them. Of 70,000 to 80,000 clones in the sample, about 89% were seen once. Sequenced here: CD4+ or CD8+ T cells sorted from blood, sampled in a trial of the OX40 agonist ivuxolimab. The receptors originated from an adult with an advanced solid tumor such as melanoma, head and neck, liver or kidney cancer. Each CDR3 is given with its conserved first and last residue. A D gene is named only where the DNA matches it firmly. The size entry is marked missing in some rows and otherwise reads once, few, many or a size class.

>.|18|TRBV2|.|TRBJ1-1
TGTGCCAGCATCTGGACCCGGGAGACCGGGTTCTTGAACACTGAAGCTTTCTTT
CASIWTRETGFLNTEAFF
>.|12|TRBV28|.|TRBJ2-1
TGTGCCAGCAGTCCCTACGATAATGAGCAGTTCTTC
CASSPYDNEQFF
>.|15|TRBV27|.|TRBJ2-2
TGTGCCAGCAGTTTGGGGGGAGGGAACACCGGGGAGCTGTTTTTT
CASSLGGGNTGELFF
>TRBD2|14|TRBV27|.|TRBJ2-3
TGTGCCAGCAGTTTCCTAGCGGGGGTAGATACGCAGTATTTT
CASSFLAGVDTQYF
>.|16|TRBV27|.|TRBJ2-1
TGTGCCAGCAGTCACCGGGGTGGGGGCTCCTACAATGAGCAGTTCTTC
CASSHRGGGSYNEQFF
>TRBD2|15|TRBV13|once|TRBJ2-3
TGTGCCAGCAGCTTAAGAACTAGCGGGGCAGATACGCAGTATTTT
CASSLRTSGADTQYF
>.|14|TRBV2|.|TRBJ1-5
TGTGCCAGCAGTGAAGGGGGTTTCAATCAGCCCCAGCATTTT
CASSEGGFNQPQHF
>TRBD2|14|TRBV11-3|.|TRBJ2-2
TGTGCCAGCAGCCGGACTAGCGGGAACGGGGAGCTGTTTTTT
CASSRTSGNGELFF
>TRBD2|16|TRBV13|.|TRBJ2-1
TGTGCCAGCAGCCCCTTGAGCGGGGGGGTATACAATGAGCAGTTCTTC
CASSPLSGGVYNEQFF
>.|14|TRBV6-5|.|TRBJ2-7
TGTGCCAGCAGTTTCGGGACACAATCCTACGAGCAGTACTTC
CASSFGTQSYEQYF
>TRBD2|15|TRBV2|.|TRBJ2-3
TGTGCCAGCAGTGCGACTAGCGGGGGCACAGATACGCAGTATTTT
CASSATSGGTDTQYF
>TRBD1|15|TRBV6-5|.|TRBJ1-3
TGTGCCAGCAGCCAAACAGGGGGCAGCGGAAACACCATATATTTT
CASSQTGGSGNTIYF
>TRBD2|18|TRBV4-2|.|TRBJ2-3
TGTGCCAGCAGCCCGGACCCCCTACTAGCGGGTTTTACAGATACGCAGTATTTT
CASSPDPLLAGFTDTQYF
>.|12|TRBV13|.|TRBJ2-3
TGTGCCAGCAGCTCCTCGGAAGATACGCAGTATTTT
CASSSSEDTQYF
>TRBD1|15|TRBV27|.|TRBJ2-1
TGTGCCAGCAGTTTATCAGGGACAGGGTACAATGAGCAGTTCTTC
CASSLSGTGYNEQFF
>.|13|TRBV30|once|TRBJ1-1
TGTGCCTGGACTAGTCTAGGGCACACTGAAGCTTTCTTT
CAWTSLGHTEAFF
>.|12|TRBV6-4|.|TRBJ1-2
TGTGCCAGCAGTTACGGCAGCTATGGCTACACCTTC
CASSYGSYGYTF
>.|11|TRBV6-5|.|TRBJ2-7
TGTGCCAGCCAAGCGGGTTACGAGCAGTACTTC
CASQAGYEQYF
>TRBD1|14|TRBV7-9|few|TRBJ1-5
TGTGCCAGCAGCTCCGGACAGGGAGTCCAGCCCCAGCATTTT
CASSSGQGVQPQHF
>.|12|TRBV28|once|TRBJ1-2
TGTGCCAGCAGTTTTGATACTCGCGGCTACACCTTC
CASSFDTRGYTF
>.|14|TRBV6-1|.|TRBJ2-1
TGTGCCAGCAGTGAAGCGTTACCGGGCAATGAGCAGTTCTTC
CASSEALPGNEQFF
>TRBD2|14|TRBV13|.|TRBJ2-3
TGTGCCAGCAGCCTAGCGGGAGCCACAGATACGCAGTATTTT
CASSLAGATDTQYF
>.|15|TRBV4-1|.|TRBJ2-5
TGCGCCAGCAGCCAAGATCGCTTAGCCCAAGAGACCCAGTACTTC
CASSQDRLAQETQYF
>.|13|TRBV4-1|.|TRBJ1-1
TGCGCCAGCAGCCAAGGGCCCTTCACTGAAGCTTTCTTT
CASSQGPFTEAFF
>.|13|TRBV6-5|.|TRBJ1-2
TGTGCCAGCAGTCCCGGGGGTATCAGCGGCTACACCTTC
CASSPGGISGYTF
>.|14|TRBV9|.|TRBJ2-7
TGTGCCAGCAGCGTAGTGGACAGTCCCTACGAGCAGTACTTC
CASSVVDSPYEQYF
>TRBD1|16|TRBV10-2|.|TRBJ2-7
TGCGCCAGCAGTGGGGACCGGGACAGGGTCTCCTACGAGCAGTACTTC
CASSGDRDRVSYEQYF
>.|16|TRBV29-1|.|TRBJ2-1
TGCAGCGTTGAAGAGCTGCTGGACAGCTCCTACAATGAGCAGTTCTTC
CSVEELLDSSYNEQFF
>.|15|TRBV5-4|.|TRBJ2-5
TGTGCCAGCAGCGGAGGGATCGGACCCCAAGAGACCCAGTACTTC
CASSGGIGPQETQYF
>.|15|TRBV27|.|TRBJ1-2
TGTGCCAGCAGTACCTTACCGGCAGGTCGTTATGGCTACACCTTC
CASSTLPAGRYGYTF
>.|13|TRBV11-2|.|TRBJ2-5
TGTGCCAGCAGCCCCCCCGGGGGTGAGACCCAGTACTTC
CASSPPGGETQYF
>.|13|TRBV2|.|TRBJ2-1
TGTGCCAGCAGCCTTGGGAGTTACAATGAGCAGTTCTTC
CASSLGSYNEQFF
>TRBD1|15|TRBV11-3|.|TRBJ2-1
TGTGCCAGCAGCCCGCGGACAGGGGGCAACAATGAGCAGTTCTTC
CASSPRTGGNNEQFF
>TRBD1|14|TRBV29-1|.|TRBJ2-7
TGCAGCGTTGAAGGGGGACAGGGTCCCAACGAGCAGTACTTC
CSVEGGQGPNEQYF
>.|15|TRBV27|.|TRBJ2-1
TGTGCCAGCAGCCGGGACTTCTCCTCCTACAATGAGCAGTTCTTC
CASSRDFSSYNEQFF
>.|14|TRBV19|.|TRBJ1-1
TGTGCCAGCAGCATGGGACATTTGAACACTGAAGCTTTCTTT
CASSMGHLNTEAFF
>.|18|TRBV13|.|TRBJ1-2
TGTGCCAGCAGCCGAGCAGGACAGAGGAGAAAGGATAACTATGGCTACACCTTC
CASSRAGQRRKDNYGYTF
>TRBD2|18|TRBV5-4|.|TRBJ2-1
TGTGCCAGCAGCTCGGGACTAGCGGGAGAAGGCTCCTACAATGAGCAGTTCTTC
CASSSGLAGEGSYNEQFF
>.|17|TRBV7-9|.|TRBJ2-3
TGTGCCAGCAGCTCCACCTCGGTAGCGGAGAGCACAGATACGCAGTATTTT
CASSSTSVAESTDTQYF
>.|14|TRBV11-3|.|TRBJ2-1
TGTGCCAGCAGCTTGGACTTACCGTCGGATGAGCAGTTCTTC
CASSLDLPSDEQFF
>.|13|TRBV19|once|TRBJ2-7
TGTGCCAGTAGTTCCGTAGGTAGATACGAGCAGTACTTC
CASSSVGRYEQYF
>.|12|TRBV14|.|TRBJ2-1
TGTGCCAGCAGCCAAGGGAAAATCGAGCAGTTCTTC
CASSQGKIEQFF
>.|17|TRBV4-3|.|TRBJ1-4
TGCGCCAGCAGCCAAGATGGGACCGGGGAATCGGCTGAAAAACTGTTTTTT
CASSQDGTGESAEKLFF
>TRBD2|16|TRBV11-2|.|TRBJ2-1
TGTGCCAGCAGCTTACTAGCGGGAGCATCCTACAATGAGCAGTTCTTC
CASSLLAGASYNEQFF
>.|15|TRBV28|.|TRBJ1-1
TGTGCCAGCAGGAGAATCAACAAAGGTTTCACTGAAGCTTTCTTT
CASRRINKGFTEAFF
>TRBD2|13|TRBV15|.|TRBJ2-7
TGTGCCACTTCGGGGGGGCAAACCTACGAGCAGTACTTC
CATSGGQTYEQYF
>.|17|TRBV30|.|TRBJ1-1
TGTGCCTGGAGGGGACAAGAAGCACTGACAATGAACACTGAAGCTTTCTTT
CAWRGQEALTMNTEAFF
>TRBD1|14|TRBV6-5|once|TRBJ2-7
TGTGCCAGCAGTTTACAGGGGGCCTCATACGAGCAGTACTTC
CASSLQGASYEQYF